Listed here are 7 T cell receptor beta chains from one sample, sequenced in a study of control samples from healthy donors and cancer patients. Method: immunoSEQ multiplex PCR; TCRdb's copy keeps in-frame clones and lacks some. The table shows 150,000 to 200,000 clones, with 90% occurring only once. The material sequenced was blood. Receptors were obtained from a woman between 45 and 60 years old in good health.

CDR3 DNA sequence: TGTGCCAGCAGCCCGCTGGGACAGAGCACAGATACGCAGTATTTT. Translated: CASSPLGQSTDTQYF. The chain carries TRBV7-3 and TRBJ2-3; the match to TRBD1 covers 7 bases. Trimming at V came to 5 bases and at J to 0 bases, leaving 5 bases not matched to a gene. Germline CDR1 and CDR2: SGHTA and FQGTGA. The CDR3 is 15 amino acids.

The chain recombines TRBV27 with TRBJ2-1, with D perhaps matching TRBD2 (5 bases). CDR3 length: 14 residues. Germline V gene sequence: CDR1 MNHEY, CDR2 SMNVEV (reference sequence). V lost 2 bases and J 8 bases, leaving 13 bases between the germline ends. CDR3 protein: CASSLEGRNHEQFF. CDR3 DNA sequence: TGTGCCAGCAGTTTAGAGGGCAGGAACCATGAGCAGTTCTTC.

The V gene is TRBV5-4, the J gene TRBJ1-2; weak D call: TRBD1 (5 bases). Germline loops: CDR1 SGHNT, CDR2 YYREEE (reference sequence). Trimming pared 0 bases from V and 2 bases from J, leaving 8 bases between. CDR3 length: 14 amino acids. Written as DNA, the CDR3 is TGTGCCAGCAGCTTGGAGGGGCGGAACTATGGCTACACCTTC. This translates into CASSLEGRNYGYTF.

The chain has TRBV30 and TRBJ1-6; TRBD1 aligns across 10 bases. Germline CDR1 is GTSNPN and CDR2 is SVGIG (reference sequence). This CDR3 is 15 amino acids long. The J segment lost 6 bases and the V segment lost 2 bases, leaving 4 bases of the junction unmatched. Here the CDR3 reads CAWSLGQGINSPLHF. For the CDR3, the DNA is TGTGCCTGGAGTTTGGGACAGGGGATTAATTCACCCCTCCACTTT.

V gene TRBV28 combines with J gene TRBJ2-1; 14 positions match TRBD2. There are 17 residues in the CDR3. V gave up 5 bases and J gave up 1 base; unmatched junction bases: 4. Germline V lookup: CDR1 MDHEN, CDR2 SYDVKM. The CDR3 DNA follows: TGTGCCAGCAGTGGGACTAGCGGGAGTTTTTCCTACAATGAGCAGTTCTTC. Translation gives CASSGTSGSFSYNEQFF.

This chain links TRBV3-1 (or the pseudogene TRBV3-2) with TRBJ2-1; D remains ambiguous. CDR1 and CDR2 (germline): LGHDT, YNNKEL (reference sequence). The CDR3 totals 11 residues. Deletions cut 5 bases from V and 12 bases from J, with 11 bases between. Here the CDR3 DNA reads TGTGCCAGCAGCGGCGCCTTGGGGCAGTTCTTC. Its protein is CASSGALGQFF.

This chain connects TRBV5-1 to TRBJ1-6; D is unresolved. CDR1 and CDR2 (germline): SGHRS, YFSETQ. The CDR3 runs 12 residues. Trimming removed 0 bases at V and 10 bases at J, with 5 bases between. CDR3 loop: CASSLEQSPLHF. DNA of the CDR3: TGCGCCAGCAGCTTGGAACAGTCACCCCTCCACTTT. Based on the CDR3 plus reference TRBV5-1 and TRBJ1-6, the full variable domain is KAGVTQTPRYLIKTRGQQVTLSCSPISGHRSVSWYQQTPGQGLQFLFEYFSETQRNKGNFPGRFSGRQFSNSRSEMNVSTLELGDSALYLCASSLEQSPLHFGNGTRLTVT.